The T cell receptor (beta chain) under discussion was sequenced for a study of cytomegalovirus exposure and HLA in healthy donors. PCR was performed using 60 Vbeta and 13 Jbeta primers. The method was immunoSEQ multiplex PCR; TCRdb's version includes in-frame clones alone and lacks a portion of them. Here the sample spans about 90,000 clones, about two thirds being singletons. V shed 2 bases and J shed 3 bases, with 16 bases lying between them. The CDR3 is made up of 16 amino acids. Looked up from germline, CDR1 is WNHNN and CDR2 is SYGVQD (reference sequence). This chain uses TRBV10-1 with TRBJ2-5, with TRBD1 as a possible D gene (6 bases). Sequenced sample: PBMCs. This TCR was recovered from a woman aged 50 to 60 in good health and CMV-seropositive. The chain's CDR3 is CASSEGRLRTEETQYF. The DNA of the CDR3 is TGCGCCAGCAGTGAGGGACGGTTGAGGACAGAAGAGACCCAGTACTTC.